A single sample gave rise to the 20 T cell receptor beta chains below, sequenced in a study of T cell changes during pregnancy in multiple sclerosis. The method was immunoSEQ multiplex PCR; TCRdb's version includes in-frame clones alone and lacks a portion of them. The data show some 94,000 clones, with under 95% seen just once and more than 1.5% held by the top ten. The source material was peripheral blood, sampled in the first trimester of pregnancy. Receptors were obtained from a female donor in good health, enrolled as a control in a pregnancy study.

The CDR3 DNA follows: TGTGCCAGCAGTGTCAGGGGGAATGAGCAGTTCTTC. Encoded protein: CASSVRGNEQFF. V is TRBV5-6 and J is TRBJ2-1; 7 positions match TRBD1. V lost 5 bases, J lost 7 bases, and 3 bases stayed unmatched. The CDR3 spans 12 residues. CDR1 and CDR2 from the germline V gene are SGHDT and YYEEEE.

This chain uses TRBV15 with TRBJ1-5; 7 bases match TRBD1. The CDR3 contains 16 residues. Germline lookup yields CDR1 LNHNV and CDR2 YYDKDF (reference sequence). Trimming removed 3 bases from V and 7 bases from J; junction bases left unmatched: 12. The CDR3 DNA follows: TGTGCCACCAGCAGCCAATTAGGGGGCGCGGGCCAGCCCCAGCATTTT. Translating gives CATSSQLGGAGQPQHF.

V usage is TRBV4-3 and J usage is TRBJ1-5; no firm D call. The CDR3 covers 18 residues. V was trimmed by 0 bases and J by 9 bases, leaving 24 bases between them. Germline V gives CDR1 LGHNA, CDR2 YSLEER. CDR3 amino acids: CASSQDTLSTVSVPPQHF. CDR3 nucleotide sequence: TGCGCCAGCAGCCAAGATACGCTGTCGACTGTTTCGGTCCCGCCCCAGCATTTT.

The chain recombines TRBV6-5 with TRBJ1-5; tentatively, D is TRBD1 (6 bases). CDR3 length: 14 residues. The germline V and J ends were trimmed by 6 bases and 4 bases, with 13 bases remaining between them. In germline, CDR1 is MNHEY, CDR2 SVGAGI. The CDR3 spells CASSKEGGNQPQHF. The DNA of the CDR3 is TGTGCCAGCAGCAAGGAGGGGGGGAATCAGCCCCAGCATTTT.

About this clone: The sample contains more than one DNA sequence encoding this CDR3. The CDR3 DNA reads TGTGCCAGCAGCGCTGGACAGGGCAACTATGGCTACACCTTC. Protein sequence: CASSAGQGNYGYTF. The chain has TRBV6-4 and TRBJ1-2; TRBD1 matches 8 bases. Germline V gene lookup returns CDR1 MRHNA and CDR2 SNTAGT. This CDR3 region has 14 residues. With 6 bases clipped from V and 2 bases from J, the junction kept 5 bases outside the gene matches.

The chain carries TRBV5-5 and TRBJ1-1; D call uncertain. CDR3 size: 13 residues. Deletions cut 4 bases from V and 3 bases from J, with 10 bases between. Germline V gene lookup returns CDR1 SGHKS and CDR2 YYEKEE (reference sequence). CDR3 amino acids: CASSPGLHTEAFF. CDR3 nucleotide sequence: TGTGCCAGCAGCCCAGGATTGCACACTGAAGCTTTCTTT.

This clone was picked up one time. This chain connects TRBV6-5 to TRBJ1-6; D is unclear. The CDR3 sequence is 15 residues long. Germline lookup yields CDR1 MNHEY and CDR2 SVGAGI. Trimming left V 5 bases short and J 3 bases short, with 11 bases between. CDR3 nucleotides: TGTGCCAGCAGTCCCCCCCGGGACTATAATTCACCCCTCCACTTT. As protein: CASSPPRDYNSPLHF.

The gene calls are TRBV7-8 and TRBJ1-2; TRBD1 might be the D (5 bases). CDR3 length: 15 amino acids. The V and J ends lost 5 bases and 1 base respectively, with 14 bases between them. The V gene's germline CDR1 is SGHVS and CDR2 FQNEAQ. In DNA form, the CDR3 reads TGTGCCAGCAGCGATCAGGGCCCGGGTAACTATGGCTACACCTTC. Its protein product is CASSDQGPGNYGYTF.

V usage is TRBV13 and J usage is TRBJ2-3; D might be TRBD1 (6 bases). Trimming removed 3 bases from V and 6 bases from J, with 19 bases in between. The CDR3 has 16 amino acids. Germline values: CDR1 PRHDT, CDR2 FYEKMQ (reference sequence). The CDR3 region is CASSFTGKMSADTQYF. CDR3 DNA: TGTGCCAGCAGCTTCACAGGGAAAATGTCCGCCGATACGCAGTATTTT.

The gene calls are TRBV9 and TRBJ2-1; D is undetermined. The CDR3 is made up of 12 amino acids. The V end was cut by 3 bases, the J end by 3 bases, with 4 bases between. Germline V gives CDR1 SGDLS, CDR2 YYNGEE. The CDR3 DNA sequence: TGTGCCAGCAGCGACTACTACAATGAGCAGTTCTTC. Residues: CASSDYYNEQFF.

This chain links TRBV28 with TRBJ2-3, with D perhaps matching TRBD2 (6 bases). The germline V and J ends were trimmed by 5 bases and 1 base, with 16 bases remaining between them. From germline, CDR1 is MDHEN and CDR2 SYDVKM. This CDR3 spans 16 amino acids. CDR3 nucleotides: TGTGCCAGCAGTCGTGGAGGGGCTAGCCGCACAGATACGCAGTATTTT. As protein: CASSRGGASRTDTQYF.

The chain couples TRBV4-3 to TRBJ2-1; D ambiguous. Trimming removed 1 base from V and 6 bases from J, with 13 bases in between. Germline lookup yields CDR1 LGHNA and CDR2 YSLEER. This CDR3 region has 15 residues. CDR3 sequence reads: CASSQGGRSLNEQFF. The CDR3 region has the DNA TGCGCCAGCAGCCAAGGAGGAAGGTCTCTCAATGAGCAGTTCTTC.

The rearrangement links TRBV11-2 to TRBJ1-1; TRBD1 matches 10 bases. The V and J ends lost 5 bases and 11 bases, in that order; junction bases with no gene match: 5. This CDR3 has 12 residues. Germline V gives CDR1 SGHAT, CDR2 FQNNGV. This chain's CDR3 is CASSRDRGSAFF. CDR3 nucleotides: TGTGCCAGCAGCCGGGACAGGGGATCGGCTTTCTTT.

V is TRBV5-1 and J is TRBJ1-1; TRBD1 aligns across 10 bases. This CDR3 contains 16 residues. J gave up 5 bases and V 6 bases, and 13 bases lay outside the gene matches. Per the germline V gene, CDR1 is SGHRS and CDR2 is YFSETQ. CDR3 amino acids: CASTLGAGQGRTEAFF. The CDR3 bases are TGCGCCAGCACCCTTGGGGCGGGACAGGGGAGAACTGAAGCTTTCTTT.

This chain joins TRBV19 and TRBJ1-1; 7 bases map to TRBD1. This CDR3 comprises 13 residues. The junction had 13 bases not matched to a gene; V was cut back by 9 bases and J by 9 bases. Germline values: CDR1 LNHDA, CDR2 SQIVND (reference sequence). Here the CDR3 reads CASLRDSDRKAFF. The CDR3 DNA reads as TGTGCCAGCCTAAGAGACTCGGACAGGAAAGCTTTCTTT.

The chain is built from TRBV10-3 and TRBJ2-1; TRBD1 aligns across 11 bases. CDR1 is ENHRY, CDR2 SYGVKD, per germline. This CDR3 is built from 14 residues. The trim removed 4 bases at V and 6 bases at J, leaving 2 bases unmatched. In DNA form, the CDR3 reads TGTGCCATCAGTGTGGGACAGGGGGGCAATGAGCAGTTCTTC. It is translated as CAISVGQGGNEQFF.

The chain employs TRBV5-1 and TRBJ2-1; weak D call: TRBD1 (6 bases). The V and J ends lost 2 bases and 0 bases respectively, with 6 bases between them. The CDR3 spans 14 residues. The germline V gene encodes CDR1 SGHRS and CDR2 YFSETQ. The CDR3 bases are TGCGCCAGCAGCTTACAGGGCTCCTACAATGAGCAGTTCTTC. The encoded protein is CASSLQGSYNEQFF.

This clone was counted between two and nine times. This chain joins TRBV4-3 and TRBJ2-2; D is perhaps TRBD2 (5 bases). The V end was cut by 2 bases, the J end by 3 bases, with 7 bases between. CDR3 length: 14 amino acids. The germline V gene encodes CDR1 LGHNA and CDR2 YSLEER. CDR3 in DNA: TGCGCCAGCAGCCAACGGGGATACACCGGGGAGCTGTTTTTT. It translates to CASSQRGYTGELFF.

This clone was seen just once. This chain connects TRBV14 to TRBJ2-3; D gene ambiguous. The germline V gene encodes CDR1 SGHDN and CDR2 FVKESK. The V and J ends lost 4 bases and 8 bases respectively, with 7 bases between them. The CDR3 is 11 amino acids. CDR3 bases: TGTGCCAGCAGCCCGAGTACTACGCAGTATTTT. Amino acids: CASSPSTTQYF.

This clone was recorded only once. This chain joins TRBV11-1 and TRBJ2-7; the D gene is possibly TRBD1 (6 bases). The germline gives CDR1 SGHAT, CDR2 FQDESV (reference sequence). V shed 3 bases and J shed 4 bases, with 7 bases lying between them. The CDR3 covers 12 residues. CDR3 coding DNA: TGTGCCAGCAGCTTCAGGGGATACGAGCAGTACTTC. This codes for CASSFRGYEQYF.